This T cell receptor (beta chain) was recovered during a study of blood T cell repertoires in COVID-19. Turning to the study itself: Collection of acute and convalescent COVID-19 samples took place in the United States, Italy and Spain. T cells, B-cell-depleted T cells, or PBMCs supplied cDNA or gDNA.

The sample holds one count of this clone. Authors' processing steps: Using reference gene primer amplification, nucleated cell counts were estimated. Some clones are missing from TCRdb's copy, which holds only in-frame ones; the method was immunoSEQ multiplex PCR. The V and J calls and the clone size are those of that table, but D and trimming were determined from the DNA. This table holds about 84,000 clones, 65% to 85% found once. The sequenced material came from peripheral blood. The TCR comes from a man older than 75 with active or convalescent COVID-19.

The CDR3: CASPPKLFSGNTIYF. The CDR3 nucleotides read TGTGCCAGCCCCCCCAAATTGTTTAGTGGAAACACCATATATTTT. This rearrangement joins TRBV3-1 (or the pseudogene TRBV3-2) to TRBJ1-3; D not resolved. There are 15 residues in the CDR3. Deletions cut 8 bases from V and 3 bases from J, with 17 bases between. Per the germline V gene, CDR1 is LGHDT and CDR2 is YNNKEL (reference sequence).